The clone carrying this TCR beta chain has ten or more counts. Nobody among the patients had been given any treatment before thyroid surgery. The sample originates from a study of metastatic and nonmetastatic thyroid tumors. V dropped 7 bases and J dropped 6 bases, with 12 bases sitting between them. Germline V gene sequence: CDR1 SNHLY, CDR2 FYNNEI. The CDR3 runs to 12 residues. MiXCR reprocessed the PCR reads for TCRdb. Of approximately 30,000 clones listed, more than 15% are singletons. Sample: blood. The rearrangement joins TRBV2 to TRBJ1-1; D ambiguous. The receptor's source is a female donor with papillary thyroid cancer or a benign thyroid nodule (not recorded which). Some clones in this sample may be carry-over from other donors' samples. CDR3 DNA: TGTGCCAGCAAGGCCGGGTTCGCTGAAGCTTTCTTT. This encodes CASKAGFAEAFF. The entire variable domain, with the rest obtained from reference TRBV2 and TRBJ1-1, is as follows: EPEVTQTPSHQVTQMGQEVILRCVPISNHLYFYWYRQILGQKVEFLVSFYNNEISEKSEIFDDQFSVERPDGSNFTLKIRSTKLEDSAMYFCASKAGFAEAFFGQGTRLTVV.